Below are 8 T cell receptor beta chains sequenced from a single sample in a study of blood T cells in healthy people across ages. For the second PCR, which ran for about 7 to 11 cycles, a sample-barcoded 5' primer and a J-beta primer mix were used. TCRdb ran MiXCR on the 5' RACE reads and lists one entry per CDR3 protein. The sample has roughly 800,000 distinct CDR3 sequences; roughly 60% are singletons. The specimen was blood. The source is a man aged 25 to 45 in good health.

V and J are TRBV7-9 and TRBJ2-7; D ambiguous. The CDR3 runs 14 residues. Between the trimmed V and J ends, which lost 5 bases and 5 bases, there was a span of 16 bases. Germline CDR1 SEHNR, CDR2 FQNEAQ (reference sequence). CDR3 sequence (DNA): TGTGCCAGCAGCACGCCGGGCACCCGAAACGAGCAGTACTTC. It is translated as CASSTPGTRNEQYF.

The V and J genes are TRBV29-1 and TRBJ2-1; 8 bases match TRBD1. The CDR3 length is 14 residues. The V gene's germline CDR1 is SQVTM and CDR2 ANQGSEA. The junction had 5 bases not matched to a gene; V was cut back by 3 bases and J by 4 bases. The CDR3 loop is CSVESTGAYNEQFF. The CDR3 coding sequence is TGCAGCGTTGAGTCGACAGGGGCTTACAATGAGCAGTTCTTC.

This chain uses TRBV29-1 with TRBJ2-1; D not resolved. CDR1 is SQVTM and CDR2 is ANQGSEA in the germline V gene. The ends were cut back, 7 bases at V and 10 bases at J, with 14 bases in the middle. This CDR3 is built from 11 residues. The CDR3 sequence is CSAPTLDEQFF. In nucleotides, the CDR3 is TGCAGCGCACCAACTTTAGACGAGCAGTTCTTC.

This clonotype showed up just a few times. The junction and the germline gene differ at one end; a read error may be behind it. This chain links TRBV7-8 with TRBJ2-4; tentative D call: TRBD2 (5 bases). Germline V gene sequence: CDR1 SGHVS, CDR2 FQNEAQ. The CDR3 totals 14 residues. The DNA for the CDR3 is TGTGCCAGCAGCTTGAGGGCTTGGCGAGAGACCCAGTACTTT. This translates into CASSLRAWRETQYF. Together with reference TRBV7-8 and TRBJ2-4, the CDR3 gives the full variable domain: GAGVSQSPRYKVAKRGQDVALRCDPISGHVSLFWYQQALGQGPEFLTYFQNEAQLDKSGLPSDRFFAERPEGSVSTLKIQRTQQEDSAVYLCASSLRAWRETQYFGAGTRLSVL.

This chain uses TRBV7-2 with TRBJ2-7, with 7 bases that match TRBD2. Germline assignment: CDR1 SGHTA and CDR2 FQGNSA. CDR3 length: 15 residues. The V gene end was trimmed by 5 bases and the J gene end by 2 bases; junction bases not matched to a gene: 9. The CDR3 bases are TGTGCCAGCAGCCCCCACGGACTAGAGCCCTACGAGCAGTACTTC. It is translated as CASSPHGLEPYEQYF.

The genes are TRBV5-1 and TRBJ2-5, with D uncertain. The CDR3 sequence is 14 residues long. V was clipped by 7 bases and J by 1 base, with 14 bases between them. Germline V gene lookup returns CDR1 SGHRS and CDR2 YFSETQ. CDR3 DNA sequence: TGCGCCAGCGGCAAGAGTGGTTCCCAAGAGACCCAGTACTTC. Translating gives CASGKSGSQETQYF. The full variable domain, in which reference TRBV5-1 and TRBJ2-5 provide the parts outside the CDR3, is KAGVTQTPRYLIKTRGQQVTLSCSPISGHRSVSWYQQTPGQGLQFLFEYFSETQRNKGNFPGRFSGRQFSNSRSEMNVSTLELGDSALYLCASGKSGSQETQYFGPGTRLLVL.

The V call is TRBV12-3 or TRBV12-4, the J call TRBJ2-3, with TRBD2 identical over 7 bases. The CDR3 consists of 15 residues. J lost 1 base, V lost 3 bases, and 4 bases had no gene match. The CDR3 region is CASSLLRGGTDTQYF. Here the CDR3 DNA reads TGTGCCAGCAGTTTGCTTCGGGGGGGCACAGATACGCAGTATTTT.

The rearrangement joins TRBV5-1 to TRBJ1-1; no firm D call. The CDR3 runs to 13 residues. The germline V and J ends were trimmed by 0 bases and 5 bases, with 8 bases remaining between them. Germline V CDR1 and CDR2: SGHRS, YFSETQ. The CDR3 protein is CASSLDSQTEAFF. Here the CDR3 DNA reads TGCGCCAGCAGCTTGGACTCCCAGACTGAAGCTTTCTTT.